Included here is one T cell receptor (beta chain) sequence, with context. Its antigen is as yet unknown. In germline, CDR1 is LNHDA, CDR2 SQIVND (reference sequence). The ends were cut back, 5 bases at V and 3 bases at J, with 7 bases in the middle. The CDR3 consists of 12 residues. The protocol was immunoSEQ multiplex PCR, while the TCRdb copy is restricted to in-frame clones and leaves out a portion. The top ten clones hold 12% of a sample with about 97,000 clones, around four fifths of them seen once. All trial patients relapsed after autologous stem cell transplantation. The sample originates from a study of PD-1 blockade in classical Hodgkin lymphoma. Whole-study results and caveats: Nivolumab starters within 1 year of ASCT were excluded.

The specimen was peripheral blood mononuclear cells (PBMCs), collected at baseline. The chain is built from TRBV19 and TRBJ1-1, with D uncertain. The receptor's source is a human donor with classical Hodgkin lymphoma. Written as DNA, the CDR3 is TGTGCCAGTAGTGACGGATACACTGAAGCTTTCTTT. Amino acid sequence: CASSDGYTEAFF. The variable domain in full, with the rest retrieved from reference TRBV19 and TRBJ1-1, is DGGITQSPKYLFRKEGQNVTLSCEQNLNHDAMYWYRQDPGQGLRLIYYSQIVNDFQKGDIAEGYSVSREKKESFPLTVTSAQKNPTAFYLCASSDGYTEAFFGQGTRLTVV.